Each of the 30 T cell receptor beta chains below was sequenced from the same sample in a study of blood T cells in healthy people across ages. Primed by a sample-barcoded 5' primer and a J-beta primer mix, a second PCR proceeded for roughly 7 to 12 cycles. Using its own MiXCR run on the 5' RACE reads, TCRdb lists one record per CDR3 protein. The sample carries about 670,000 distinct CDR3 sequences, about 51% recorded once. Source material: blood. The receptors derive from a woman older than 75 in good health.

There are many counts of this clonotype. The chain is built from TRBV6-5 and TRBJ2-2, with D uncertain. The germline CDR1 and CDR2 sequences are MNHEY and SVGAGI. This CDR3 has 12 amino acids. The V gene lost 6 bases and the J gene lost 5 bases, with 7 bases spanning the gap. This chain's CDR3 is CASSQITGELFF. The DNA for the CDR3 is TGTGCCAGCAGCCAAATTACCGGGGAGCTGTTTTTT.

This chain links TRBV12-3 or TRBV12-4 with TRBJ2-2; no clear D. The CDR3 loop spans 11 amino acids. The ends were cut back, 10 bases at V and 9 bases at J, with 12 bases in the middle. The CDR3 loop is CATLGGRELFF. CDR3 in DNA: TGTGCCACTCTAGGTGGAAGGGAGCTGTTTTTT.

This rearrangement joins TRBV29-1 to TRBJ1-1; unclear D gene. The germline V gene encodes CDR1 SQVTM and CDR2 ANQGSEA. Deletions cut 4 bases from V and 7 bases from J, with 13 bases between. This CDR3 is built from 12 residues. The CDR3 is CSVGQSRFEAFF. CDR3 nucleotides: TGCAGCGTTGGGCAGTCGCGTTTTGAAGCTTTCTTT. Using reference TRBV29-1 and TRBJ1-1 for the parts outside the CDR3, the full variable domain is SAVISQKPSRDICQRGTSLTIQCQVDSQVTMMFWYRQQPGQSLTLIATANQGSEATYESGFVIDKFPISRPNLTFSTLTVSNMSPEDSSIYLCSVGQSRFEAFFGQGTRLTVV.

Notes on this clonotype: This may stem from a read error, because a much larger clone lies one nucleotide away. J is TRBJ1-2 and V is TRBV9, with D uncertain. Germline values: CDR1 SGDLS, CDR2 YYNGEE. CDR3 length: 11 amino acids. The V end was cut by 4 bases, the J end by 6 bases, with 7 bases between. CDR3 region: CASSLPNGYTF. Written as DNA, the CDR3 is TGTGCCAGCAGCTTACCCAATGGCTACACCTTC.

The chain recombines TRBV7-9 with TRBJ1-1; a possible D gene is TRBD1 (6 bases). V dropped 3 bases and J dropped 4 bases, with 15 bases sitting between them. This CDR3 is 15 amino acids long. Germline CDR1 and CDR2: SEHNR and FQNEAQ (reference sequence). CDR3 loop: CASSFGDRRGTEAFF. DNA for the CDR3: TGTGCCAGCAGCTTCGGCGACAGGCGGGGCACTGAAGCTTTCTTT.

This rearrangement joins TRBV21-1 to TRBJ2-1; TRBD1 is taken as the D call from the table, unchecked against the DNA. The DNA end lines up better with TRBJ2-7; the J call may be wrong. TRBV21-1 is a documented pseudogene. This CDR3 has 17 amino acids. The CDR3 sequence: CASSKAGGGNSYNEQYF. DNA for the CDR3: TGTGCCAGCAGCAAAGCCGGGGGAGGGAACTCCTACAATGAGCAGTACTTC.

The chain couples TRBV28 to TRBJ2-7; 8 nucleotides agree with TRBD1. The tail of the sequence fits TRBJ2-4 better, so the J call may be wrong. The CDR3 covers 17 residues. CDR1 is MDHEN, CDR2 SYDVKM, per germline. CDR3 sequence reads: CASSSPGDRSGRNIQYF. CDR3 in DNA: TGTGCCAGCAGCTCGCCCGGGGACAGGAGTGGTAGGAACATTCAGTACTTC.

This clonotype was recorded once. The chain is built from TRBV7-2 and TRBJ1-2; D possibly corresponds to TRBD1 (5 bases). Looked up from germline, CDR1 is SGHTA and CDR2 is FQGNSA. This CDR3 contains 15 residues. V was shortened by 1 base and J by 2 bases, with 11 bases between the two germline ends. The CDR3 DNA sequence: TGTGCCAGCAGCTTAGGTGGACATAAGAACTATGGCTACACCTTC. This encodes CASSLGGHKNYGYTF.

The chain couples TRBV4-3 to TRBJ2-7, with 7 bases lining up with TRBD2. The CDR3 is made up of 16 amino acids. After removal of 1 base from V and 5 bases from J, the junction contained 11 bases not matched to a gene. Germline V gene data show CDR1 as LGHNA and CDR2 as YSLEER. The CDR3 reads CASSQGSREANNEQYF. For the CDR3, the DNA is TGCGCCAGCAGCCAAGGGAGTCGGGAGGCGAACAACGAGCAGTACTTC.

In this sample, this clonotype turned up many times. CDR3 sequence reads: CASSLLASKNIQYF. The CDR3 DNA follows: TGTGCCAGCAGTCTACTAGCGAGTAAAAACATTCAGTACTTC. The chain has TRBV28 and TRBJ2-4; 7 nucleotides align to TRBD2. V lost 5 bases, J lost 4 bases, and 5 bases stayed unmatched. The CDR3 totals 14 residues. Per germline, CDR1 MDHEN and CDR2 SYDVKM.

The V gene is TRBV7-3, the J gene TRBJ2-3; weak D call: TRBD1 (5 bases). CDR1 SGHTA and CDR2 FQGTGA come from the germline V gene. The germline V and J ends were trimmed by 5 bases and 2 bases, with 14 bases remaining between them. This CDR3 contains 15 residues. The CDR3 DNA reads as TGTGCCAGCAGCATACGGACAACCTCCACAGATACGCAGTATTTT. Protein sequence: CASSIRTTSTDTQYF.

V is TRBV29-1 and J is TRBJ1-1; tentatively, D is TRBD1 (5 bases). Trimming shortened V by 7 bases and J by 4 bases, and 13 bases separated the two germline ends. The CDR3 is 12 residues long. Per the germline V gene, CDR1 is SQVTM and CDR2 is ANQGSEA. In DNA, the CDR3 is TGCAGCGCCAGAAGGGGTAGCACTGAAGCTTTCTTT. This translates into CSARRGSTEAFF.

About this clonotype: A much larger clone lies a single base off, so this may be a read error. The chain couples TRBV9 to TRBJ2-5; D perhaps matches TRBD2 (5 bases). The germline V gene has CDR1 SGDLS and CDR2 YYNGEE. The CDR3 totals 15 residues. Between the trimmed V and J ends, which lost 2 bases and 11 bases, there was a span of 22 bases. As DNA, the CDR3 is TGTGCCAGCAGCGTTACTAGTTTCCGAGTCGATGAGCAGTACTTC. Translating it yields CASSVTSFRVDEQYF. Supplemented by reference TRBV9 and TRBJ2-5, the full variable domain reads DSGVTQTPKHLITATGQRVTLRCSPRSGDLSVYWYQQSLDQGLQFLIQYYNGEERAKGNILERFSAQQFPDLHSELNLSSLELGDSALYFCASSVTSFRVDEQYFGPGTRLLVL.

V and J are TRBV2 and TRBJ2-7, with 7 nucleotides matching TRBD1. The DNA end favors TRBJ2-5, so the J call may be wrong. The CDR3 spans 17 residues. Germline CDR1 and CDR2: SNHLY and FYNNEI. The CDR3 spells CASSEVTGAFGKETQYF. The CDR3 bases are TGTGCCAGCAGTGAAGTTACAGGGGCCTTTGGGAAAGAGACCCAGTACTTC.

This chain connects TRBV7-2 to TRBJ2-3, with D unresolved. V was clipped by 0 bases and J by 0 bases, with 10 bases between them. This CDR3 region has 16 residues. Per the germline V gene, CDR1 is SGHTA and CDR2 is FQGNSA. The chain's CDR3 is CASSLAAQLSTDTQYF. The CDR3, as DNA: TGTGCCAGCAGCTTAGCGGCTCAGCTTAGCACAGATACGCAGTATTTT.

For this clonotype: A read error may produce the germline difference seen at one junction end. The CDR3 here is CAGSFADEAFF. The CDR3 DNA reads as TGTGCCGGCAGCTTTGCGGATGAAGCTTTCTTT. The J gene is TRBJ1-1, the V gene TRBV5-6; unclear D gene. The CDR3 extends over 11 amino acids. From germline, CDR1 is SGHDT and CDR2 YYEEEE.

The chain recombines TRBV7-2 with TRBJ1-1; 7 bases match TRBD1. The germline CDR1 and CDR2 sequences are SGHTA and FQGNSA. J gave up 7 bases and V 4 bases, and 9 bases lay outside the gene matches. The CDR3 sequence is 14 residues long. The CDR3 loop is CASSSRQGFGEAFF. For the CDR3, the DNA is TGTGCCAGCAGCTCCCGACAGGGATTTGGTGAAGCTTTCTTT.

This clonotype was seen a few times. A read error is possible here, since a much larger clone lies one base away. The V call is TRBV7-7, the J call TRBJ2-1; D possibly corresponds to TRBD2 (6 bases). Near its end, the DNA agrees better with TRBJ2-7, so the J call may be wrong. Germline values: CDR1 SSHAT, CDR2 FNYEAQ (reference sequence). The CDR3 consists of 16 residues. This chain's CDR3 is CASSLGGPSSYNEQYF. CDR3 bases: TGTGCCAGCAGCTTGGGGGGACCCAGCTCCTACAATGAGCAGTACTTC.

V is TRBV20-1 and J is TRBJ2-4; TRBD2 is a possible D gene (5 bases). The J call may be wrong; the DNA end is better matched by TRBJ2-5. The germline V gene encodes CDR1 DFQATT and CDR2 SNEGSKA (reference sequence). The CDR3 runs to 17 residues. The CDR3 is CSARDPTPRGIRETQYF. In DNA, the CDR3 is TGCAGTGCTAGAGACCCGACCCCGAGAGGGATTCGAGAGACCCAGTACTTC.

The chain combines TRBV20-1 with TRBJ2-2; TRBD1 might be the D (5 bases). CDR1 DFQATT and CDR2 SNEGSKA come from the germline V gene (reference sequence). Trimming took 1 base from V and 5 from J, leaving 14 bases between them. The CDR3 has 15 amino acids. The CDR3, as DNA: TGCAGTGCTAGAGCCCCAGGGCTCGGAACCGGGGAGCTGTTTTTT. Protein product: CSARAPGLGTGELFF.

The chain links TRBV3-1 to TRBJ2-3; TRBD2 matches 7 bases. The V gene's germline CDR1 is LGHDT and CDR2 YNNKEL (reference sequence). The CDR3 consists of 16 residues. Trimming took 1 base from V and 2 from J; bases not matched to a gene: 6. The DNA of the CDR3 is TGTGCCAGCAGCCAAGGCGGGACTACGGCCACAGATACGCAGTATTTT. Residues: CASSQGGTTATDTQYF.

Concerning this clonotype: One base away lies a much larger clone, so this may be a sequencing read error. The chain uses TRBV10-3 and TRBJ2-1, with 14 bases matching TRBD2. TRBJ2-7 explains the end of the DNA better; the J call may be wrong. The CDR3 extends over 17 amino acids. CDR1 ENHRY and CDR2 SYGVKD come from the germline V gene. CDR3 bases: TGTGCCATCTCTCGAAGGGGGACTAGCGGGGGCCACAATGAGCAGTACTTC. Protein product: CAISRRGTSGGHNEQYF.

The chain couples TRBV30 to TRBJ2-1; the D gene is possibly TRBD1 (6 bases). Deletions cut 3 bases from V and 10 bases from J, with 13 bases between. From germline, CDR1 is GTSNPN and CDR2 SVGIG (reference sequence). CDR3 length: 12 residues. The chain's CDR3 is CAWRHRVREQFF. The CDR3 DNA is TGTGCCTGGAGGCACAGGGTTCGGGAGCAGTTCTTC.

This chain joins TRBV3-1 and TRBJ1-5; D is undetermined. V lost 0 bases, J lost 6 bases, and 9 bases lay in between. The length of the CDR3 is 14 residues. Germline CDR1 reads LGHDT; CDR2 reads YNNKEL (reference sequence). The CDR3 DNA reads as TGTGCCAGCAGCCAAGATGAATGGAGTCAGCCCCAGCATTTT. Amino acids: CASSQDEWSQPQHF.

A note on this clonotype: A read error may be the cause here, since a much bigger clone is one base away. V and J are TRBV27 and TRBJ2-4; 9 bases fit TRBD2. CDR1 and CDR2 from the germline V gene are MNHEY and SMNVEV (reference sequence). This CDR3 spans 14 amino acids. V dropped 6 bases and J dropped 6; count of bases not matched to a gene: 6. This CDR3 is CASRSRLAVNIQYF. As DNA, the CDR3 is TGTGCCAGCAGGTCCCGACTAGCGGTAAACATTCAGTACTTC.

Turning to this clonotype: The DNA is left out, because the CDR3 cannot be placed on it with certainty; the CDR3 is given as TCRdb lists it. The chain links TRBV24-1 to TRBJ2-7; TRBD1, the table's D call, lacks a check against the DNA. The CDR3 length is 22 residues, termini included. CDR1 and CDR2 from the germline V gene are KGHDR and SFDVKD. The CDR3 region is CATDSTTGELFFGEGGSDEQYF.

This chain uses TRBV7-2 with TRBJ2-2; D gene ambiguous. Trimming stripped 2 bases from V and 6 bases from J, with 10 bases between. The CDR3 loop spans 14 amino acids. CDR1 SGHTA and CDR2 FQGNSA come from the germline V gene. CDR3 nucleotide sequence: TGTGCCAGCAGCTTAAAACTCCGGGCCGGGGAGCTGTTTTTT. It is translated as CASSLKLRAGELFF.

In this sample, this clonotype turned up many times. The chain carries TRBV18 and TRBJ2-3, with D tentatively TRBD2 (5 bases). CDR1 is KGHSH, CDR2 LQKENI, per germline. The CDR3 is 16 residues long. Trimming pared 9 bases from V and 2 bases from J, leaving 21 bases between. Here the CDR3 DNA reads TGTGCCAGTTCCATCCAGGAGCGGAGATCCACAGATACGCAGTATTTT. Translated: CASSIQERRSTDTQYF. Full variable domain (remainder filled in from reference TRBV18 and TRBJ2-3): NAGVMQNPRHLVRRRGQEARLRCSPMKGHSHVYWYRQLPEEGLKFMVYLQKENIIDESGMPKERFSAEFPKEGPSILRIQQVVRGDSAAYFCASSIQERRSTDTQYFGPGTRLTVL.

In this sample, this clonotype turned up once. The rearrangement links TRBV10-3 to TRBJ1-1; 9 bases align to TRBD1. CDR3 size: 14 residues. Germline V gene lookup returns CDR1 ENHRY and CDR2 SYGVKD. V lost 6 bases, J lost 1 base, and 3 bases stayed unmatched. CDR3 sequence (DNA): TGTGCCATCAGGGGACAGGGAAGGAACACTGAAGCTTTCTTT. Protein: CAIRGQGRNTEAFF.

This clonotype was counted only a few times. The genes are TRBV6-5 and TRBJ1-6; D not resolved. CDR3 length equals 13 residues. Germline CDR1 is MNHEY and CDR2 is SVGAGI. The germline V and J ends were trimmed by 4 bases and 7 bases, with 8 bases remaining between them. The CDR3 loop reads CASSWTANSPLHF. The DNA for the CDR3 is TGTGCCAGCAGTTGGACCGCGAATTCACCCCTCCACTTT.